A selection of T cell receptor beta chains follows, all from one sample in a study of T-cell reconstitution after alpha-beta-depleted transplantation in children. One entry per CDR3 protein, called by TCRdb with MiXCR from the PCR reads. In the table there are over 200,000 distinct CDR3 sequences, roughly a tenth of which are singletons. Sequencing was performed on PBMCs from the stem cell graft donor, taken from the stem cell graft. All receptors derive from a human donor who donated a stem cell graft to a child with acute lymphoblastic leukemia. CDR3s leave out the opening cysteine and the closing phenylalanine or tryptophan.

>TRBV12-3/TRBV12-4|TRBJ1-4|13
ASRAQENSNEKLF
>TRBV5-1|TRBJ1-4|13
ASSFIQGSNEKLF
>TRBV7-2|TRBJ1-2|13
ASSLEGGTNYGYT
>TRBV7-9|TRBJ2-1|13
ASSLAGGQSDEQF
>TRBV12-3/TRBV12-4|TRBJ2-1|13
ASSVLAGGHNEQF
>TRBV15|TRBJ2-3|13
ATSRDRDSTDTQY
>TRBV20-1|TRBJ1-2|11
SARVDRVYGYT
>TRBV4-2|TRBJ2-3|14
ASSQDLAESTDTQY
>TRBV19|TRBJ2-1|14
ASRRPGTSGAHEQF
>TRBV19|TRBJ1-1|15
ASSMWQGRGKNTEAF
>TRBV5-1|TRBJ2-2|13
ASSLAVRRTGELF
>TRBV7-2|TRBJ1-5|14
ASSPSGHHSNQPQH
>TRBV19|TRBJ2-1|13
ASSIGPEGYNEQF
>TRBV5-1|TRBJ2-4|15
ASSLGLGVGAKNIQY
>TRBV18|TRBJ2-7|11
ASSPDTRGEQY
>TRBV7-9|TRBJ2-3|13
ASSLGIISTDTQY
>TRBV19|TRBJ2-2|13
ASRPPTSSTGELF
>TRBV14|TRBJ1-1|15
ASSLLATGQLNTEAF
>TRBV5-1|TRBJ2-1|15
ASSLTSGGASYNEQF
>TRBV7-2|TRBJ1-4|12
ASSPGQVNEKLF
>TRBV4-3|TRBJ1-1|14
ASSQDSDPMNTEAF
>TRBV7-6|TRBJ1-4|12
ASSFRSTNEKLF
>TRBV6-2/TRBV6-3|TRBJ1-1|14
ASRRTGPSMNTEAF
>TRBV6-1|TRBJ2-3|16
ASRGVRGGQKERDTQY
>TRBV5-1|TRBJ2-7|11
ASRGDNSYEQY
>TRBV20-1|TRBJ1-1|10
SAMRGNTEAF
>TRBV12-3/TRBV12-4|TRBJ1-1|13
ASSRQAVLNTEAF
>TRBV10-1|TRBJ1-1|9
ASSADDEAF
>TRBV4-3|TRBJ1-6|17
ASSQVVARDSSYNSPLH
>TRBV7-9|TRBJ1-2|13
ASSLAMGVNYGYT
>TRBV20-1|TRBJ1-1|12
SARTGLSNTEAF
>TRBV5-1|TRBJ1-2|11
ASSPRDNYGYT
>TRBV5-1|TRBJ2-3|13
ASSLTPASTDTQY
>TRBV25-1|TRBJ2-7|11
ASSWGETGEQY
>TRBV11-2|TRBJ2-1|14
ASSLLTGGTSAEQF
>TRBV12-3/TRBV12-4|TRBJ2-6|17
ASSSPTGPLISGANVLT
>TRBV20-1|TRBJ1-5|12
SAHPGQKNQPQH
>TRBV5-6|TRBJ2-7|13
ASSSPGKGLNEQY
>TRBV9|TRBJ2-1|15
ASSVVNTYGSYNEQF
>TRBV5-5|TRBJ2-7|13
ASRAGTGNSYEQY